These 7 T cell receptor beta chains came from one sample sequenced in a study of blood T cell repertoires in COVID-19. Clones were sequenced by immunoSEQ multiplex PCR, and TCRdb holds only the in-frame ones, with some missing. The sample yields about 170,000 clones, 80% to 95% seen once. The source material was peripheral blood. Receptors were obtained from a woman aged 45-59 years with acute or convalescent COVID-19.

The chain joins TRBV12-3 or TRBV12-4 to TRBJ1-1; maybe TRBD1 (6 bases). Between the trimmed V and J ends, which lost 3 bases and 4 bases, there was a span of 9 bases. This CDR3 is built from 13 residues. This CDR3 reads CASSLGAGTEAFF. The CDR3 DNA follows: TGTGCCAGCAGTTTGGGGGCCGGCACTGAAGCTTTCTTT.

Written as DNA, the CDR3 is TGTGCCAGCAGCCCCCATCGAGGGGGCGGTGGAAACACCATATATTTT. Its protein product is CASSPHRGGGGNTIYF. The rearrangement joins TRBV5-4 to TRBJ1-3, with 7 bases lining up with TRBD1. The germline gives CDR1 SGHNT, CDR2 YYREEE (reference sequence). V gave up 4 bases and J gave up 3 bases; unmatched junction bases: 10. This CDR3 contains 16 residues. Full variable domain (remainder filled in from reference TRBV5-4 and TRBJ1-3): ETGVTQSPTHLIKTRGQQVTLRCSSQSGHNTVSWYQQALGQGPQFIFQYYREEENGRGNFPPRFSGLQFPNYSSELNVNALELDDSALYLCASSPHRGGGGNTIYFGEGSWLTVV.

The chain employs TRBV9 and TRBJ2-2, with 9 bases aligning to TRBD1. The V gene end was trimmed by 5 bases and the J gene end by 5 bases; junction bases not matched to a gene: 4. This CDR3 is 14 amino acids long. Germline values: CDR1 SGDLS, CDR2 YYNGEE. Here the CDR3 DNA reads TGTGCCAGCAGAGGGACAGGGATAACCGGGGAGCTGTTTTTT. Its protein is CASRGTGITGELFF.

V usage is TRBV30 and J usage is TRBJ1-3, with D possibly being TRBD1 (5 bases). The CDR3 covers 13 residues. Germline values: CDR1 GTSNPN, CDR2 SVGIG (reference sequence). V lost 4 bases, J lost 0 bases, and 7 bases lay in between. This CDR3 reads CAWIRDSGNTIYF. The CDR3 DNA reads as TGTGCCTGGATCAGGGACTCTGGAAACACCATATATTTT.

This clone has just a few counts. The chain couples TRBV29-1 to TRBJ2-2; D not resolved. Germline lookup yields CDR1 SQVTM and CDR2 ANQGSEA. CDR3 length: 13 residues. Trimming pared 7 bases from V and 2 bases from J, leaving 11 bases between. CDR3 DNA: TGCAGCGCCACGGGTCCCAACACCGGGGAGCTGTTTTTT. Protein sequence: CSATGPNTGELFF.

The chain uses TRBV10-3 and TRBJ1-5; 7 bases match TRBD1. The germline CDR1 and CDR2 sequences are ENHRY and SYGVKD. CDR3 size: 15 residues. Trimming at V came to 0 bases and at J to 7 bases, leaving 6 bases not matched to a gene. The CDR3 nucleotides read TGTGCCATCAGTGAGTCGACAGGGTTGGGACAGCCCCAGCATTTT. Protein sequence: CAISESTGLGQPQHF.

J is TRBJ1-1 and V is TRBV28; D gene uncertain. Deletions cut 6 bases from V and 3 bases from J, with 14 bases between. The CDR3 sequence is 14 residues long. Germline V gene sequence: CDR1 MDHEN, CDR2 SYDVKM. Here the CDR3 reads CASRQTSGDTEAFF. CDR3 DNA sequence: TGTGCCAGCAGACAAACTAGTGGGGACACTGAAGCTTTCTTT.